The rows below give T cell receptor beta chains drawn from one sample of a study of blood T cell repertoires in COVID-19. Generated by immunoSEQ multiplex PCR, the TCRdb table keeps only in-frame clones and is missing some. The repertoire holds a few hundred thousand clones, with approximately 92% as singletons. Material for sequencing was PBMCs or T cells enriched from blood (not recorded which). These TCRs come from a woman between 18 and 29 years old in a cohort exposed to, infected with or recovered from COVID-19 (not recorded which). Each CDR3 is given with its conserved first and last residue. A D gene is named only where the DNA matches it firmly. Clone sizes are given selectively: once, few, many, or a class where the clone is expanded.

size: -
D: -
V: TRBV11-3
J: TRBJ2-7
DNA: TGTGCCAGCAGCTTAGAGGTAGCCTCCTACGAGCAGTACTTC
CDR3: CASSLEVASYEQYF

size: -
D: -
V: TRBV11-2
J: TRBJ1-6
DNA: TGTGCCAGCAAAAATTCTTCCTATAATTCACCCCTCCACTTT
CDR3: CASKNSSYNSPLHF

size: -
D: -
V: TRBV28
J: TRBJ1-2
DNA: TGTGCCAGTAAGGGGGGGGGCTATGGCTACACCTTC
CDR3: CASKGGGYGYTF

size: -
D: TRBD2
V: TRBV2
J: TRBJ2-3
DNA: TGTGCCATTGGACCGCGGGAGAGTGGCACAGATACGCAGTATTTT
CDR3: CAIGPRESGTDTQYF

size: once
D: -
V: TRBV5-6
J: TRBJ2-5
DNA: TGTGCCAGCAGCTTAGTTATAGCCGGAGAGACCCAGTACTTC
CDR3: CASSLVIAGETQYF

size: -
D: -
V: TRBV2
J: TRBJ2-7
DNA: TGTGCCAGCAGTGACCAGGGCCTCCTCTACGAGCAGTACTTC
CDR3: CASSDQGLLYEQYF

size: -
D: -
V: TRBV6-4
J: TRBJ2-1
DNA: TGTGCCAGCAGTGAAGGCAACAGTCCCTACAATGAGCAGTTCTTC
CDR3: CASSEGNSPYNEQFF

size: -
D: TRBD1
V: TRBV2
J: TRBJ1-1
DNA: TGTGCCAGCAGTGAAGCTGGGGGACAGGGAGACTTTGAAGCTTTCTTT
CDR3: CASSEAGGQGDFEAFF

size: -
D: -
V: TRBV11-3
J: TRBJ2-7
DNA: TGTGCCAGCAGCTTAGGAGTTATAGCAAAAGTACACTTC
CDR3: CASSLGVIAKVHF

size: -
D: TRBD2
V: TRBV28
J: TRBJ2-3
DNA: TGTGCCAGCAGTTGGGGGGGGGACGGCGATACGCAGTATTTT
CDR3: CASSWGGDGDTQYF

size: -
D: -
V: TRBV6-5
J: TRBJ2-2
DNA: TGTGCCAGCTTTAGAGACACCGGGGAGCTGTTTTTT
CDR3: CASFRDTGELFF

size: few
D: TRBD2
V: TRBV7-3
J: TRBJ2-1
DNA: TGTGCCAGCAGCTCTAGCGGGGATCACAATGAGCAGTTCTTC
CDR3: CASSSSGDHNEQFF

size: -
D: -
V: TRBV12-3/TRBV12-4
J: TRBJ1-2
DNA: TGTGCCAGCAGTTTCAGGAGGAACCATGGCTACACCTTC
CDR3: CASSFRRNHGYTF

size: -
D: -
V: TRBV28
J: TRBJ1-1
DNA: TGTGCCAGCAGTATTATGGCCTCTTATGAAGCTTTCTTT
CDR3: CASSIMASYEAFF

size: -
D: -
V: TRBV5-1
J: TRBJ2-6
DNA: TGCGCCAGCAGCTTGCCGCGCGCTGGGGCCAACGTCCTGACTTTC
CDR3: CASSLPRAGANVLTF

size: -
D: -
V: TRBV5-1
J: TRBJ1-2
DNA: TGCGCCAGCAGCTTGGGCTCCGTCAGGCTCGACTATAGCTACACCTTC
CDR3: CASSLGSVRLDYSYTF

size: -
D: TRBD1
V: TRBV11-3
J: TRBJ1-1
DNA: TGTGCCAGCAACCCGACAGGGGCAGGGACTGAAGCTTTCTTT
CDR3: CASNPTGAGTEAFF

size: -
D: -
V: TRBV29-1
J: TRBJ1-1
DNA: TGCAGCGTAGCAGAGACTGAGAACACTGAAGCTTTCTTT
CDR3: CSVAETENTEAFF

size: -
D: TRBD1
V: TRBV19
J: TRBJ1-3
DNA: TGTGCCAGTAGTATACCTTCCACAGGGGGCTATTCCGGAAACACCATATATTTT
CDR3: CASSIPSTGGYSGNTIYF

size: -
D: -
V: TRBV5-1
J: TRBJ2-5
DNA: TGCGCCAGCAGCCCGAGGCAGGGCCAAGAGACCCAGTACTTC
CDR3: CASSPRQGQETQYF

size: -
D: -
V: TRBV5-1
J: TRBJ1-2
DNA: TGCGCCAGCAGCAAAGGACTTACCCTACGTGGCTACACCTTC
CDR3: CASSKGLTLRGYTF

size: -
D: -
V: TRBV7-9
J: TRBJ1-6
DNA: TGTGCCAGCAGCTTATCTATGACAGTCAAAAATTCACCCCTCCACTTT
CDR3: CASSLSMTVKNSPLHF

size: few
D: TRBD2
V: TRBV9
J: TRBJ2-7
DNA: TGTGCCAGCAGCGTAGGGGGAGGGTCGGGCGAGCAGTACTTC
CDR3: CASSVGGGSGEQYF

size: -
D: TRBD1
V: TRBV28
J: TRBJ1-6
DNA: TGTGCCAGCAGTCCCAACCCTACCGGGACAGGGATCGTTTCACCCCTCCACTTT
CDR3: CASSPNPTGTGIVSPLHF

size: -
D: -
V: TRBV24-1
J: TRBJ2-2
DNA: TGTGCCACCAGTGACCCTGACAAACCGAACACCGGGGAGCTGTTTTTT
CDR3: CATSDPDKPNTGELFF

size: -
D: TRBD2
V: TRBV9
J: TRBJ2-7
DNA: TGTGCCAGCAGCGTCGGACTAGCGGGGCGCTCCTACGAGCAGTACTTC
CDR3: CASSVGLAGRSYEQYF

size: few
D: -
V: TRBV7-9
J: TRBJ2-3
DNA: TGTGCCAGCAGCTTAGATTCCCAAGAGGTGCAGTATTTT
CDR3: CASSLDSQEVQYF

size: -
D: TRBD1
V: TRBV3-1/TRBV3-2
J: TRBJ2-7
DNA: TGTGCCAGCAGCCTTAGACAGGGGAACTACGAGCAGTACTTC
CDR3: CASSLRQGNYEQYF

size: -
D: TRBD2
V: TRBV19
J: TRBJ2-5
DNA: TGTGCCACTCGAGCTACTAGCGGATGGGAGACCCAGTACTTC
CDR3: CATRATSGWETQYF

size: -
D: TRBD1
V: TRBV6-5
J: TRBJ1-5
DNA: TGTGCCAGCGGGATCGTAGACAGGGGAGGACAGCCCCAGCATTTT
CDR3: CASGIVDRGGQPQHF

size: -
D: -
V: TRBV6-5
J: TRBJ2-7
DNA: TGTGCCAGCAGCGCCAGGACTGGCCCGGGGCAGTACTTC
CDR3: CASSARTGPGQYF

size: once
D: -
V: TRBV6-5
J: TRBJ1-5
DNA: TGTGCCAGCAGTTCCTCGTGGGGGGACGATCAGCCCCAGCATTTT
CDR3: CASSSSWGDDQPQHF

size: -
D: -
V: TRBV9
J: TRBJ2-3
DNA: TGTGCCAGCAGCGTAGGTGGAGGGCTAGCCGCAGATACGCAGTATTTT
CDR3: CASSVGGGLAADTQYF

size: -
D: -
V: TRBV3-1/TRBV3-2
J: TRBJ2-7
DNA: TGTGCCAGCAGCCAAGAGACTCTCTTTACCTACGAGCAGTACTTC
CDR3: CASSQETLFTYEQYF

size: -
D: -
V: TRBV10-1
J: TRBJ1-3
DNA: TGCGCCACTGACAGCTCTGGAAACACCATATATTTT
CDR3: CATDSSGNTIYF

size: -
D: -
V: TRBV3-1/TRBV3-2
J: TRBJ1-1
DNA: TGTGCCAGCAGCCAAGATTCGTGGGAGACTGAAGCTTTCTTT
CDR3: CASSQDSWETEAFF

size: -
D: TRBD2
V: TRBV11-3
J: TRBJ2-7
DNA: TGTGCCAGCAGCTTAGGGACTAGCGACGGGAGGGTCGACGAGCAGTACTTC
CDR3: CASSLGTSDGRVDEQYF

size: -
D: -
V: TRBV20-1
J: TRBJ1-2
DNA: TGCAGTGCTAGCGGGGACTATGGCTACACCTTC
CDR3: CSASGDYGYTF

size: -
D: TRBD2
V: TRBV30
J: TRBJ2-3
DNA: TGTGCCTGGACTAGGGGAGGGGTCACAGATACGCAGTATTTT
CDR3: CAWTRGGVTDTQYF

size: -
D: TRBD1
V: TRBV5-5
J: TRBJ1-2
DNA: TGTGCCAGCAGCTTGGCCCCGGGACAGGGGGCCGTAGGCTACACCTTC
CDR3: CASSLAPGQGAVGYTF

size: -
D: -
V: TRBV7-9
J: TRBJ2-1
DNA: TGTGCCAGCAGCTTAGGAGGGGGTGCCTACAATGAGCAGTTCTTC
CDR3: CASSLGGGAYNEQFF

size: -
D: -
V: TRBV5-4
J: TRBJ2-7
DNA: TGTGCCAGCAGCTTGGGAGCCGGCTACGAGCAGTACTTC
CDR3: CASSLGAGYEQYF

size: -
D: -
V: TRBV29-1
J: TRBJ1-4
DNA: TGCAGCGTCCATGGGACACATTCGCGGGGGGGGAAGGGAAAACTGTTTTTT
CDR3: CSVHGTHSRGGKGKLFF

size: -
D: TRBD2
V: TRBV5-1
J: TRBJ2-1
DNA: TGCGCCAGCAGCTTGGGAGCGGGAGTGTTTTACAATGAGCAGTTCTTC
CDR3: CASSLGAGVFYNEQFF

size: once
D: TRBD1
V: TRBV10-1
J: TRBJ2-7
DNA: TGCGCCAGCAACCCGGGACAGGGAACGAACGAGCAGTACTTC
CDR3: CASNPGQGTNEQYF

size: -
D: TRBD2
V: TRBV2
J: TRBJ2-5
DNA: TGTGCCAGCAGTTTTGAACCGGGACTAGCGGCGCCGGCCCAGTACTTC
CDR3: CASSFEPGLAAPAQYF

size: -
D: TRBD1
V: TRBV24-1
J: TRBJ1-1
DNA: TGTGCCACCAGTGAGGGGACAGGGATGAACACTGAAGCTTTCTTT
CDR3: CATSEGTGMNTEAFF

size: -
D: TRBD1
V: TRBV7-9
J: TRBJ2-7
DNA: TGTGCCAGCAGCTCCCGGGACAGCTACGAGCAGTACTTC
CDR3: CASSSRDSYEQYF

size: once
D: TRBD2
V: TRBV5-1
J: TRBJ2-7
DNA: TGCGCCAGCAGCTTGGGCGGGGGACCATACGAGCAGTACTTC
CDR3: CASSLGGGPYEQYF

size: once
D: -
V: TRBV11-3
J: TRBJ2-7
DNA: TGTGCCAGCAGCTCGACTGACTCCTACGAGCAGTACTTC
CDR3: CASSSTDSYEQYF

size: -
D: TRBD1
V: TRBV5-8
J: TRBJ1-2
DNA: TGTGCCAGCATCCGCCGGGACAGAAACTATGGCTACACCTTC
CDR3: CASIRRDRNYGYTF

size: -
D: TRBD2
V: TRBV3-1/TRBV3-2
J: TRBJ2-1
DNA: TGTGCCAGCAGCCCCGGGACTAGCGGGAGCCGGGAGCAGTTCTTC
CDR3: CASSPGTSGSREQFF